Listed below are T cell receptor beta chains from one sample, sequenced in a study of T-cell reconstitution after alpha-beta-depleted transplantation in children. TCRdb reprocessed the PCR reads via MiXCR and lists one record per CDR3 protein. The sample shows about 400,000 distinct CDR3 sequences, about 14% of them seen only once. Sequences were derived from PBMCs, sampled from the stem cell graft. These TCRs come from a human donor who donated a stem cell graft to a child with Fanconi anemia. Both conserved end residues are part of each CDR3. Each record gives: J gene, clone size, D gene, V gene, CDR3 protein, CDR3 DNA. A D gene is named only where the DNA matches it firmly. Part of the rows lack a size; the others show once, few, many or a class for expanded clones.

j_call: TRBJ2-3
clone_size: many
d_call: .
v_call: TRBV27
cdr3_aa: CASSPGSSPASTDTQYF
cdr3_nt: TGTGCCAGCAGTCCAGGGAGTTCTCCCGCTAGCACAGATACGCAGTATTTT

j_call: TRBJ2-5
clone_size: .
d_call: .
v_call: TRBV5-1
cdr3_aa: CASSLQPKGDQETQYF
cdr3_nt: TGCGCCAGCAGCTTGCAGCCTAAGGGGGATCAAGAGACCCAGTACTTC

j_call: TRBJ1-2
clone_size: many
d_call: .
v_call: TRBV6-1
cdr3_aa: CASSRGQFTNYGYTF
cdr3_nt: TGTGCCAGCAGCCGTGGACAGTTTACTAACTATGGCTACACCTTC

j_call: TRBJ1-2
clone_size: few
d_call: .
v_call: TRBV5-1
cdr3_aa: CASSSGRIKGGYTF
cdr3_nt: TGCGCCAGCAGCTCGGGCCGCATCAAGGGTGGCTACACCTTC

j_call: TRBJ2-5
clone_size: .
d_call: TRBD2
v_call: TRBV15
cdr3_aa: CATSRATSGGEETQYF
cdr3_nt: TGTGCCACCAGCAGAGCGACTAGCGGGGGGGAAGAGACCCAGTACTTC

j_call: TRBJ1-1
clone_size: few
d_call: .
v_call: TRBV6-2/TRBV6-3
cdr3_aa: CASSYRKTSTTEAFF
cdr3_nt: TGTGCCAGCAGTTATCGAAAAACATCGACCACTGAAGCTTTCTTT

j_call: TRBJ2-7
clone_size: few
d_call: .
v_call: TRBV12-3/TRBV12-4
cdr3_aa: CASSLGGLYYEQYF
cdr3_nt: TGTGCCAGCAGTTTGGGTGGTCTGTACTACGAGCAGTACTTC

j_call: TRBJ1-1
clone_size: many
d_call: .
v_call: TRBV4-3
cdr3_aa: CASSLIRDTEAFF
cdr3_nt: TGCGCCAGCAGCCTCATCAGGGACACTGAAGCTTTCTTT

j_call: TRBJ1-4
clone_size: many
d_call: TRBD1
v_call: TRBV7-9
cdr3_aa: CASSFGTGVEKLFF
cdr3_nt: TGTGCCAGCAGCTTCGGGACAGGAGTTGAAAAACTGTTTTTT

j_call: TRBJ1-5
clone_size: .
d_call: .
v_call: TRBV7-2
cdr3_aa: CASGRFGSNQPQHF
cdr3_nt: TGTGCCAGCGGGAGGTTTGGTAGCAATCAGCCCCAGCATTTT

j_call: TRBJ1-4
clone_size: few
d_call: TRBD1
v_call: TRBV20-1
cdr3_aa: CSAPEDRGDEKLFF
cdr3_nt: TGCAGTGCTCCCGAGGACAGGGGCGATGAAAAACTGTTTTTT

j_call: TRBJ2-5
clone_size: many
d_call: .
v_call: TRBV4-3
cdr3_aa: CASSQDQDRETQYF
cdr3_nt: TGCGCCAGCAGCCAAGATCAGGATAGGGAGACCCAGTACTTC

j_call: TRBJ2-3
clone_size: many
d_call: TRBD1
v_call: TRBV12-3/TRBV12-4
cdr3_aa: CASSLPQGADTQYF
cdr3_nt: TGTGCCAGCAGTCTTCCCCAGGGGGCAGATACGCAGTATTTT

j_call: TRBJ1-1
clone_size: .
d_call: .
v_call: TRBV4-3
cdr3_aa: CASSQVAQTNTEAFF
cdr3_nt: TGCGCCAGCAGCCAAGTGGCACAGACGAACACTGAAGCTTTCTTT

j_call: TRBJ2-1
clone_size: .
d_call: .
v_call: TRBV18
cdr3_aa: CASSPWRVSSYNEQFF
cdr3_nt: TGTGCCAGCTCACCTTGGCGGGTGAGCTCCTACAATGAGCAGTTCTTC

j_call: TRBJ2-1
clone_size: few
d_call: TRBD1
v_call: TRBV9
cdr3_aa: CASSVMGQGLSGEQFF
cdr3_nt: TGTGCCAGCAGCGTGATGGGACAGGGACTTTCGGGGGAGCAGTTCTTC

j_call: TRBJ2-1
clone_size: .
d_call: .
v_call: TRBV2
cdr3_aa: CASSEWGIKMGFF
cdr3_nt: TGTGCCAGCAGTGAATGGGGGATCAAGATGGGGTTCTTC

j_call: TRBJ1-1
clone_size: .
d_call: .
v_call: TRBV19
cdr3_aa: CASSSPGASNTEAFF
cdr3_nt: TGTGCCAGTAGTTCACCAGGGGCGAGTAACACTGAAGCTTTCTTT

j_call: TRBJ2-5
clone_size: .
d_call: TRBD2
v_call: TRBV5-8
cdr3_aa: CATEGGGETQYF
cdr3_nt: TGTGCCACAGAAGGCGGGGGGGAGACCCAGTACTTC

j_call: TRBJ1-5
clone_size: many
d_call: .
v_call: TRBV12-3/TRBV12-4
cdr3_aa: CASSLAGLNQPQHF
cdr3_nt: TGTGCCAGCAGTTTAGCAGGTTTGAATCAGCCCCAGCATTTT

j_call: TRBJ1-6
clone_size: .
d_call: TRBD1
v_call: TRBV6-1
cdr3_aa: CASRPPGQLSPLHF
cdr3_nt: TGTGCCAGCAGGCCTCCGGGACAGCTTTCACCCCTCCACTTT

j_call: TRBJ2-3
clone_size: many
d_call: .
v_call: TRBV18
cdr3_aa: CASSRQVIASTDTQYF
cdr3_nt: TGTGCCAGCTCCCGACAGGTGATTGCTAGCACAGATACGCAGTATTTT

j_call: TRBJ1-1
clone_size: .
d_call: TRBD1
v_call: TRBV5-1
cdr3_aa: CASSSQGAATEAFF
cdr3_nt: TGCGCCAGCAGCTCCCAGGGGGCTGCCACTGAAGCTTTCTTT

j_call: TRBJ1-2
clone_size: few
d_call: TRBD1
v_call: TRBV27
cdr3_aa: CASSLTTGGLANYGYTF
cdr3_nt: TGTGCCAGCAGTTTAACGACAGGGGGCTTAGCTAACTATGGCTACACCTTC

j_call: TRBJ2-1
clone_size: .
d_call: TRBD2
v_call: TRBV20-1
cdr3_aa: CSATRGLAGGRNEQFF
cdr3_nt: TGCAGTGCTACTAGAGGACTAGCGGGGGGCCGAAATGAGCAGTTCTTC

j_call: TRBJ1-4
clone_size: many
d_call: TRBD1
v_call: TRBV20-1
cdr3_aa: CSARTGTGNEKLFF
cdr3_nt: TGCAGTGCTCGCACCGGGACAGGGAATGAAAAACTGTTTTTT

j_call: TRBJ2-5
clone_size: .
d_call: TRBD1
v_call: TRBV20-1
cdr3_aa: CSATGQGADLALETQYF
cdr3_nt: TGCAGTGCTACGGGACAGGGGGCCGACCTAGCATTGGAGACCCAGTACTTC